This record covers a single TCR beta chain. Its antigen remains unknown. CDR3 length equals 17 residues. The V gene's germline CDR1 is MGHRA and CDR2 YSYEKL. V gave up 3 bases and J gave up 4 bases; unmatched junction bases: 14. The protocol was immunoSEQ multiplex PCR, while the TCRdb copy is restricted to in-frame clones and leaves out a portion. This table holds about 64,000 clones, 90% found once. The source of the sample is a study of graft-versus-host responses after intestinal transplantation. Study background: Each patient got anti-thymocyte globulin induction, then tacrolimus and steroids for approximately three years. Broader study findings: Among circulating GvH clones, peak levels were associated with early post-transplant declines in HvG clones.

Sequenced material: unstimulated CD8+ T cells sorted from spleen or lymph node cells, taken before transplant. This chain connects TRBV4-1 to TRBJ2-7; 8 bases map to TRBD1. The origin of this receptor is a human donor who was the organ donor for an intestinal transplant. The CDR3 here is CASSHAPVGQGRYEQYF. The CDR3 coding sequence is TGCGCCAGCAGCCACGCCCCGGTTGGACAGGGAAGGTACGAGCAGTACTTC.